Following are 13 T cell receptor beta chains from one sample sequenced in a study of identical twins' blood T cells. TCRdb re-called the 5' RACE reads through MiXCR, storing one row per CDR3 protein. The sample lists 300,000 to 400,000 distinct CDR3 sequences, about 28% occurring once. Sequencing was performed on PBMCs. All receptors derive from a woman aged 18-55 years in good health.

This clonotype came up a few times. This chain joins TRBV5-1 and TRBJ1-2; a possible D gene is TRBD1 (6 bases). The germline CDR1 and CDR2 sequences are SGHRS and YFSETQ. The CDR3 is 15 amino acids. Trimming removed 0 bases from V and 1 base from J, with 10 bases in between. CDR3 residues: CASSLGAGDNYGYTF. The CDR3 DNA reads TGCGCCAGCAGCTTGGGGGCAGGGGATAACTATGGCTACACCTTC.

The chain uses TRBV14 and TRBJ2-4, with D tentatively TRBD2 (9 bases). The CDR3 totals 18 residues. Germline assignment: CDR1 SGHDN and CDR2 FVKESK. Trimming stripped 6 bases from V and 8 bases from J, with 29 bases between. The CDR3 region is CASSPGPRGPVAGDIQYF. The CDR3 DNA sequence: TGTGCCAGCAGTCCAGGTCCCAGGGGGCCGGTAGCGGGGGACATTCAGTACTTC.

This clonotype has a handful of counts. This chain connects TRBV5-1 to TRBJ1-3; no definite D call. The V gene lost 3 bases and the J gene lost 3 bases, with 16 bases spanning the gap. The germline V gene encodes CDR1 SGHRS and CDR2 YFSETQ. The CDR3 contains 16 residues. This chain's CDR3 is CASSSLGVNLGNTIYF. DNA for the CDR3: TGCGCCAGCAGCTCCTTGGGTGTTAACCTTGGAAACACCATATATTTT.

This chain connects TRBV29-1 to TRBJ1-1, with D tentatively TRBD1 (5 bases). The CDR3 is made up of 11 amino acids. V was cut by 7 bases and J by 7 bases, with 13 bases left in between. Germline CDR1 is SQVTM and CDR2 is ANQGSEA. The CDR3 region has the DNA TGCAGCGCCTACTGGAGGGGTGAAGCTTTCTTT. Protein product: CSAYWRGEAFF.

CDR3 region: CSALNRENYEQYF. The CDR3 nucleotides read TGCAGTGCCTTAAACCGGGAAAACTACGAGCAGTACTTC. The chain joins TRBV20-1 to TRBJ2-7, with a tentative D call TRBD2 (5 bases). Germline V CDR1 and CDR2: DFQATT, SNEGSKA (reference sequence). Trimming left V 6 bases short and J 3 bases short, with 15 bases between. This CDR3 has 13 amino acids.

This clonotype has a handful of counts. This chain uses TRBV12-3 or TRBV12-4 with TRBJ1-4; D unclear. V was trimmed by 7 bases and J by 8 bases, leaving 8 bases between them. The CDR3 is 11 residues long. DNA for the CDR3: TGTGCCAGCACCTTAGGGGAAAAACTGTTTTTT. It encodes CASTLGEKLFF.

This clonotype was recorded a few times. DNA of the CDR3: TGCAGTGCCCAAAGGGGATACAAAGATTCACCCCTCCACTTT. This translates into CSAQRGYKDSPLHF. The J gene is TRBJ1-6, the V gene TRBV20-1; a weak D match, TRBD1 (5 bases). The germline V gene has CDR1 DFQATT and CDR2 SNEGSKA (reference sequence). V lost 6 bases and J lost 8, with 17 bases in between. The CDR3 spans 14 residues.

The table lists this clonotype with a few counts. This CDR3 is CASSLGLAYNEQFF. The CDR3 nucleotides read TGCGCCAGCAGCTTGGGCCTAGCCTACAATGAGCAGTTCTTC. This chain links TRBV5-1 with TRBJ2-1; D gene ambiguous. The germline V gene has CDR1 SGHRS and CDR2 YFSETQ. V lost 0 bases to trimming and J lost 2 bases, with 6 bases between them. This CDR3 spans 14 amino acids.

V is TRBV15 and J is TRBJ1-6; D is undetermined. The CDR3 contains 14 residues. Germline CDR1 LNHNV, CDR2 YYDKDF (reference sequence). V was clipped by 3 bases and J by 5 bases, with 8 bases between them. The DNA for the CDR3 is TGTGCCACCAGCAGGAGCGGGGATAATTCACCCCTCCACTTT. This translates into CATSRSGDNSPLHF.

This clonotype was counted many times. This rearrangement joins TRBV29-1 to TRBJ1-2; D is ambiguous. The germline V gene encodes CDR1 SQVTM and CDR2 ANQGSEA. The ends were cut back, 4 bases at V and 4 bases at J, with 7 bases in the middle. This CDR3 contains 11 residues. The CDR3 here is CSVARSYGYTF. The DNA for the CDR3 is TGCAGCGTTGCCAGGTCCTATGGCTACACCTTC.

About this clonotype itself: At one boundary the junction diverges from the germline segment, which might be a read error. J is TRBJ1-2 and V is TRBV23-1; 7 positions agree with TRBD1. TRBV23-1 is assigned to the ORF class and has an uncertain function. This CDR3 spans 13 amino acids. CDR3 protein: CASSQTGDRGYTF. CDR3 coding DNA: TGTGCCAGCAGCCAAACAGGGGACCGAGGCTACACCTTC.

The sample holds many counts of this clonotype. The chain uses TRBV20-1 and TRBJ2-1, with D perhaps matching TRBD2 (6 bases). This CDR3 region has 13 residues. CDR1 and CDR2 from the germline V gene are DFQATT and SNEGSKA (reference sequence). V was cut by 1 base and J by 7 bases, with 11 bases left in between. CDR3 DNA: TGCAGTGCTAGAGGTAGCGGACTTAATGAGCAGTTCTTC. Translating gives CSARGSGLNEQFF.

This clonotype was observed a few times. The chain has TRBV3-1 and TRBJ2-1, with 7 bases identical to TRBD2. CDR3 length equals 17 residues. Germline CDR1 is LGHDT and CDR2 is YNNKEL (reference sequence). Germline trimming cut 1 base from V and 8 bases from J; bases unmatched to any gene: 14. In DNA form, the CDR3 reads TGTGCCAGCAGCCAAGTTTTGACTAGCTCCTTCGTCGATGAGCAGTTCTTC. Translating gives CASSQVLTSSFVDEQFF.